This TCR beta chain was recorded in a study of blood T cell repertoires in COVID-19. Across the whole study: The study drew acute and convalescent COVID-19 samples from the United States, Italy and Spain. PBMCs, B-cell-depleted T cells, or T cells were the source of the cDNA or gDNA that made up the material.

Study processing details: Estimation of nucleated cell counts was performed using reference gene primer amplification. Sequencing was performed with immunoSEQ multiplex PCR; in TCRdb, only in-frame clones are kept and a portion is missing. The D gene and trimming were derived from the DNA, and the V and J assignments and clone size from that table. The table has fewer than 45,000 clones, 90% to 95% seen once; the top ten hold less than 45%. This CDR3 comprises 17 residues. The sequence was obtained from a man aged 60 to 75 with active or convalescent COVID-19. This chain uses TRBV21-1 with TRBJ1-1. TRBV21-1 is deemed a pseudogene. The specimen sequenced was peripheral blood. This CDR3 reads CASSETGDKGRRTEAFF. The CDR3 nucleotides are TGTGCCAGCAGCGAAACGGGAGATAAAGGTAGAAGAACTGAAGCTTTCTTT.